What follows are 8 T cell receptor beta chains derived from one specimen sequenced in a study of lymphopenia after photon versus proton radiotherapy. The repertoire was sequenced with immunoSEQ multiplex PCR; TCRdb's copy has only in-frame clones and lacks some. The data hold about 42,000 clones, with around 81% observed a single time. The source was peripheral blood, collected from a patient treated with proton-based radiotherapy. Every receptor here comes from a woman between 70 and 85 years old with pancreatic cancer.

The genes are TRBV9 and TRBJ1-3; a possible D gene is TRBD1 (6 bases). Germline CDR1 is SGDLS and CDR2 is YYNGEE. This CDR3 comprises 16 residues. Trimming took 1 base from V and 4 from J, leaving 15 bases between them. The CDR3 reads CASSVNRERIGNTIYF. The CDR3 DNA sequence: TGTGCCAGCAGCGTAAACAGGGAAAGGATCGGAAACACCATATATTTT.

V is TRBV27 and J is TRBJ2-4, with a weak D call TRBD2 (6 bases). The V gene lost 6 bases and the J gene lost 0 bases, with 12 bases spanning the gap. CDR1 is MNHEY, CDR2 SMNVEV, per germline (reference sequence). The CDR3 runs 15 residues. The CDR3 sequence: CASRDGDLAKNIQYF. DNA for the CDR3: TGTGCCAGCAGAGATGGGGACTTAGCCAAAAACATTCAGTACTTC.

This clone was seen more than once but under ten times. The CDR3 loop reads CASRLRGSGTSGEETQYF. CDR3 DNA: TGTGCTTCCAGGCTTAGGGGAAGCGGGACTAGCGGTGAAGAGACCCAGTACTTC. V gene TRBV27 combines with J gene TRBJ2-5; 11 positions agree with TRBD2. This CDR3 region has 18 residues. The germline gives CDR1 MNHEY, CDR2 SMNVEV (reference sequence).

The J gene is TRBJ1-1, the V gene TRBV6-1; D is undetermined. CDR1 is MNHNS, CDR2 SASEGT, per germline. Trimming stripped 4 bases from V and 0 bases from J, with 12 bases between. The CDR3 spans 15 residues. The CDR3 DNA is TGTGCCAGCAGTGGGGGTACAGTATTGAACACTGAAGCTTTCTTT. Its protein product is CASSGGTVLNTEAFF.

The chain has TRBV15 and TRBJ2-7; TRBD1 agrees at 9 bases. The trim removed 3 bases at V and 0 bases at J, leaving 0 bases unmatched. Germline V gene sequence: CDR1 LNHNV, CDR2 YYDKDF (reference sequence). The CDR3 covers 14 residues. The CDR3, as DNA: TGTGCCACCAGCAGGGACAGGGGCTCCTACGAGCAGTACTTC. Its translation is CATSRDRGSYEQYF.

V usage is TRBV11-3 and J usage is TRBJ2-7; D tentatively fits TRBD1 or TRBD2 (5 bases each). In germline, CDR1 is SGHNT, CDR2 YENEEA. Deletions cut 1 base from V and 2 bases from J, with 15 bases between. The CDR3 is 16 amino acids. CDR3 sequence (DNA): TGTGCCAGCAGCTTAGGTTTGAGGGACGGGGCCTACGAGCAGTACTTC. This translates into CASSLGLRDGAYEQYF.

The V gene is TRBV4-1, the J gene TRBJ1-1; D is uncertain. Germline CDR1 and CDR2: MGHRA and YSYEKL. This CDR3 contains 14 residues. V was shortened by 0 bases and J by 4 bases, with 9 bases between the two germline ends. The CDR3 DNA reads TGCGCCAGCAGCCAAGATGAAGGGATCACTGAAGCTTTCTTT. The encoded protein is CASSQDEGITEAFF.

The rearrangement joins TRBV11-2 to TRBJ2-6; the D gene is possibly TRBD1 (6 bases). The V end lost 2 bases, the J end lost 7 bases, and 9 bases lay between the germline ends. Germline CDR1 SGHAT, CDR2 FQNNGV. CDR3 length: 14 residues. The CDR3 loop reads CASSLRQAANVLTF. The CDR3 DNA is TGTGCCAGCAGCTTAAGACAGGCAGCCAACGTCCTGACTTTC.